This T cell receptor (beta chain) was retrieved from a study of early T cells in non-severe SARS-CoV-2 infection. Study in general: Sequencing of unsorted whole blood was done on bulk RNA, leaving chains unpaired. Findings of the study overall: VDJdb matching favored anti-spike CD8 responses, missing private and CD4 specificities.

This clonotype was seen more than once but under ten times. Its antigen is still unknown. The TCR library protocol was used to attach unique molecular identifiers. These identifiers were attached to individual cDNA molecules. TCRdb redid the calling of the 5' RACE reads with MiXCR, one entry per CDR3 protein. The data contain roughly 51,000 distinct CDR3 sequences, about 6% of them singletons. The sequence was obtained from an adult who was a healthcare worker with PCR-confirmed SARS-CoV-2 infection or an uninfected control (not recorded which). The sample consisted of whole blood, taken at baseline.

For the CDR3, the DNA is TGTGCCAGCACCCTCCTCCTGGGCGGAACCATTCGCACAGATACGCAGTATTTT. This gives the protein CASTLLLGGTIRTDTQYF. The genes are TRBV12-3 or TRBV12-4 and TRBJ2-3; no clear D. This CDR3 spans 18 amino acids. The V gene lost 7 bases and the J gene lost 1 base, with 24 bases spanning the gap.